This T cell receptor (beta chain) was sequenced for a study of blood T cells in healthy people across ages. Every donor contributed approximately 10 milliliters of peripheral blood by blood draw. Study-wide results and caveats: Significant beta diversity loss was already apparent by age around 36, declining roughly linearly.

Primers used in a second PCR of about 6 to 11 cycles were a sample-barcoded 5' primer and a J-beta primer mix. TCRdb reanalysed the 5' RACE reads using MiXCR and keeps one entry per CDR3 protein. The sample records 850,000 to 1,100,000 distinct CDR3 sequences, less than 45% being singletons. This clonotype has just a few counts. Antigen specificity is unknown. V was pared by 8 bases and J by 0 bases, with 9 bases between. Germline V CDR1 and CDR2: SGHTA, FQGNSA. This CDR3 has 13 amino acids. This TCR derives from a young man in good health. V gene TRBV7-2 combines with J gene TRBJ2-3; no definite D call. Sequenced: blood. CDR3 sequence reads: CASARSSTDTQYF. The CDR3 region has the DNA TGTGCCAGCGCCAGGAGTAGCACAGATACGCAGTATTTT.